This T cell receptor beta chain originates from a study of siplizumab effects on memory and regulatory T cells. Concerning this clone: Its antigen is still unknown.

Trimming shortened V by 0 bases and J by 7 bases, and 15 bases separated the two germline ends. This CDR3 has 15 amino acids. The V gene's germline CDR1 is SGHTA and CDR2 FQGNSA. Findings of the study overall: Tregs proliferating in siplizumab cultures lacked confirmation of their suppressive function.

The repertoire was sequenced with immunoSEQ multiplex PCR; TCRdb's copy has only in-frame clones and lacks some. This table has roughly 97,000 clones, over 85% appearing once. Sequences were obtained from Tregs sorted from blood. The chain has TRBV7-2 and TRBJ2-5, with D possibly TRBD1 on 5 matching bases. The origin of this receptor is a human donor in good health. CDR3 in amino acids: CASSLAIGQGGTQYF. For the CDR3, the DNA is TGTGCCAGCAGCTTAGCGATAGGGCAGGGTGGGACCCAGTACTTC.